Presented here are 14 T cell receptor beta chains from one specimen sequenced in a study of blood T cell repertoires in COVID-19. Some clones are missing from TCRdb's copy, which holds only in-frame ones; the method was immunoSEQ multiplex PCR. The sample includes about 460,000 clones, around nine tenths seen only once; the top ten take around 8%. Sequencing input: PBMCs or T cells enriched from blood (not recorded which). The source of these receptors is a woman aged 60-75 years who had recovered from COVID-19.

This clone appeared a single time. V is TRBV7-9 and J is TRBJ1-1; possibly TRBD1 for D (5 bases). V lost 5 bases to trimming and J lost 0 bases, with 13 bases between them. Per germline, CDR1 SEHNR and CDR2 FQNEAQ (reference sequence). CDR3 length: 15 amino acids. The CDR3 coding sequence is TGTGCCAGCAGCGCGGGACGGTTCATGAACACTGAAGCTTTCTTT. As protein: CASSAGRFMNTEAFF.

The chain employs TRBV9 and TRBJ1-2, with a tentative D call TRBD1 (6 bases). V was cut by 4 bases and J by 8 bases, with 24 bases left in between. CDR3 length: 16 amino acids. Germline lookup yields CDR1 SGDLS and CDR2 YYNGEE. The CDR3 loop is CASSLLPRGFEEGYTF. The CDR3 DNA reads TGTGCCAGCAGCCTCCTCCCCAGGGGATTCGAGGAAGGCTACACCTTC.

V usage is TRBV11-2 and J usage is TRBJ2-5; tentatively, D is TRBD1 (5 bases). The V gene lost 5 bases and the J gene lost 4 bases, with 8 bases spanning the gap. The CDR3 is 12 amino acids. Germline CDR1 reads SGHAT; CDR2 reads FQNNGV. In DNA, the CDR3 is TGTGCCAGCAGCCATAGGGGAGAGACCCAGTACTTC. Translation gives CASSHRGETQYF.

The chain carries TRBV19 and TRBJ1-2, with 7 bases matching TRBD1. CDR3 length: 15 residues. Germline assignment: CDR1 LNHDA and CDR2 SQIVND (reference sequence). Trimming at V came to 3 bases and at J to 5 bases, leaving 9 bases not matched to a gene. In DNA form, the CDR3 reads TGTGCCAGTAGTATCATCCAGGGGACAGAATATGGCTACACCTTC. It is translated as CASSIIQGTEYGYTF.

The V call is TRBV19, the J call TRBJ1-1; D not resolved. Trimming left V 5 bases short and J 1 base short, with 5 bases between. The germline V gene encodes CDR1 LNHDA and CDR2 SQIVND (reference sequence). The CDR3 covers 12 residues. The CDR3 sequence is CASSWPNTEAFF. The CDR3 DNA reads TGTGCCAGTAGTTGGCCGAACACTGAAGCTTTCTTT.

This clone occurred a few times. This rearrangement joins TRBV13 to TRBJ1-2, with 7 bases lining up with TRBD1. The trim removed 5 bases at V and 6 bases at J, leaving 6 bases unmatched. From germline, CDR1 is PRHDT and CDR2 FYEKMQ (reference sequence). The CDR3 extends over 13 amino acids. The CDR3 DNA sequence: TGTGCCAGCAGCGATGACAGGGATAATGGCTACACCTTC. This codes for CASSDDRDNGYTF.

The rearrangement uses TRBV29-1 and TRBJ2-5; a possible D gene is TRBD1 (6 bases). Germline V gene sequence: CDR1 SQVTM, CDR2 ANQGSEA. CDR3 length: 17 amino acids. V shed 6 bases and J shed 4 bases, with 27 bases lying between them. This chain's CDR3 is CSVDYSRTDFYRETQYF. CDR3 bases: TGCAGCGTCGATTACTCGCGGACAGACTTTTACCGAGAGACCCAGTACTTC.

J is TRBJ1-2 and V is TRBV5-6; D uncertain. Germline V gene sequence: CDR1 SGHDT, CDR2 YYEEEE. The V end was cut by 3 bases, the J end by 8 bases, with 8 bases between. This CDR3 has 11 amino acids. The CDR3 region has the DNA TGTGCCAGCAGCTACACCCTCGGCTACACCTTC. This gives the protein CASSYTLGYTF.

DNA for the CDR3: TGTGCCAGCAACTTCCTCGGTCCCCTGACAGGCTTCAATTCACCCCTCCACTTT. Translating it yields CASNFLGPLTGFNSPLHF. V usage is TRBV27 and J usage is TRBJ1-6, with D maybe TRBD1 (6 bases). The length of the CDR3 is 18 residues. The V end lost 7 bases, the J end lost 7 bases, and 26 bases lay between the germline ends. Germline V lookup: CDR1 MNHEY, CDR2 SMNVEV (reference sequence).

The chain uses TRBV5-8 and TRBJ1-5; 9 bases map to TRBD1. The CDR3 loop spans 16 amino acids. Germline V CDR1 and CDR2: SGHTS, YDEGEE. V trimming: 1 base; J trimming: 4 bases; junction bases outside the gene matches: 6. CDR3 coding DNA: TGTGCCAGCAGCTTGAGCTACGGGACAGGGAATCAGCCCCAGCATTTT. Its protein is CASSLSYGTGNQPQHF.

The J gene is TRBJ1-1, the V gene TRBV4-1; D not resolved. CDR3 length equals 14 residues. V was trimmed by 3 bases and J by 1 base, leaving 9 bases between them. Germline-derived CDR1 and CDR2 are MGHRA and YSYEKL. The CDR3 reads CASSHGQENTEAFF. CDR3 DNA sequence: TGCGCCAGCAGCCACGGTCAGGAGAACACTGAAGCTTTCTTT.

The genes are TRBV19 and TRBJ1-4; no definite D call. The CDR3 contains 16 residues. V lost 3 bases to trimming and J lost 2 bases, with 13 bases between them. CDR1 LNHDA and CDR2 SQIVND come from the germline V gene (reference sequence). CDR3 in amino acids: CASSMTRRSTNEKLFF. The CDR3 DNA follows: TGTGCCAGTAGTATGACCCGGAGGTCGACTAATGAAAAACTGTTTTTT.

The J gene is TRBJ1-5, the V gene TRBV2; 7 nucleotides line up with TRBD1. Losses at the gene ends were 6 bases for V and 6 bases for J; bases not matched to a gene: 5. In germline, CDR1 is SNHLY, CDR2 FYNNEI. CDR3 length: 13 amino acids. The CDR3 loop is CASRTGLGQPQHF. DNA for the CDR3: TGTGCCAGCAGGACAGGGTTGGGTCAGCCCCAGCATTTT.

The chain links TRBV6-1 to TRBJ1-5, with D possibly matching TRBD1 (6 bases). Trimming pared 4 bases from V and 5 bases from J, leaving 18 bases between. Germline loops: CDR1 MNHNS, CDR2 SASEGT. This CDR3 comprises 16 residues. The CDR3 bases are TGTGCCAGCAGTGGTTACCCGGGTAAGGGGGATCAGCCCCAGCATTTT. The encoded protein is CASSGYPGKGDQPQHF.